The rows below give T cell receptor beta chains drawn from one sample of a study. A single record per CDR3 protein comes from TCRdb applying MiXCR to the 5' RACE reads. The sample includes some 31,000 distinct CDR3 sequences, approximately 24% of them seen just once. Sequencing input: naive CD4+ T cells sorted from a lymph node. These receptors were taken from a female donor with breast cancer. CDR3s leave out the opening cysteine and the closing phenylalanine or tryptophan. Some rows mark clone size as missing; the rest say once, few, many or name a class of expanded clone.

len,v_gene,abundance,CDR3aa
11,TRBV7-8,-,ASSIGPNNEQF
11,TRBV18,medium-sized,ASSSQGANGYT
12,TRBV4-1,few,ASSQGPDSYEQY
12,TRBV9,many,ASIQGQGGQPQH
12,TRBV5-4,-,ASSLSQAADTQY
12,TRBV5-1,-,ASSLQGSTNEQF
11,TRBV12-3/TRBV12-4,-,ASSFGGNQPQH
13,TRBV11-3,-,ASSRHGSGQETQY
13,TRBV7-9,-,ASSHNSGTGRGYT
10,TRBV10-3,-,AIVSTTGEPF
11,TRBV20-1,few,SAGEGRTDTQY
14,TRBV7-7,few,ASSPRNGLAGGPMF
12,TRBV21-1,few,ASRTTGTNEKLF
13,TRBV4-1,-,ASSLSQGAGTGAF
15,TRBV20-1,few,SARDREGATYNSPLH
12,TRBV7-9,-,ASSLVAGPTEAF
14,TRBV9,once,ASSVDPQTSGNTIY
13,TRBV7-2,-,AGSLAGQGLYEQY
14,TRBV20-1,-,SAPTGTSGRANEQF
12,TRBV12-3/TRBV12-4,few,ASSLVRGGQPQH
15,TRBV12-3/TRBV12-4,medium-sized,ASSLALRTAQADTQY
15,TRBV28,-,ASSFMGRAVVNTEAF
14,TRBV4-1,-,ASSPGASGAGETQY
12,TRBV12-3/TRBV12-4,-,ASSPDREGQPQH
9,TRBV12-3/TRBV12-4,-,TSSLQPEQF
11,TRBV20-1,-,SARGQGENGYT
13,TRBV7-9,few,ASSLMGQRSGELF
10,TRBV20-1,many,SASRVVKTQY
9,TRBV9,-,ASSGHDTQY
10,TRBV27,many,ASRGIADTQY
13,TRBV4-1,many,ASSPDRGLNYGYT
14,TRBV12-3/TRBV12-4,many,ASSSRLAGAADTQY
11,TRBV6-5,few,ASQTSGRNIQY
15,TRBV15,many,ATSREQSSGRWGEQF
14,TRBV5-6,-,ASSRGIAGLIDEQF
10,TRBV11-2,-,ASSLGRYGYT
11,TRBV12-3/TRBV12-4,many,ASSLHQDYGYT
14,TRBV4-1,-,ASSQTGQGVPREQY
16,TRBV25-1,few,ASSGWDGGSYSNQPQH
15,TRBV27,-,ASSLRGVGTSTDTQY
12,TRBV5-1,few,ASHTGQGEDEQF
10,TRBV12-3/TRBV12-4,few,ASSFPDNEQF
13,TRBV20-1,few,SARDPQSGRDIQY
15,TRBV20-1,many,SAQGPSGGASTDTQY
9,TRBV20-1,many,SPSLDTRNT
12,TRBV9,many,ASHGGPGAYGYT
15,TRBV12-3/TRBV12-4,-,ASSLAPAGGFSYEQC
13,TRBV7-3,-,ASSLGGQGPETQY
11,TRBV24-1,once,ATSLSGNTEAF
12,TRBV5-1,few,ASRPGRVSTKAF
13,TRBV20-1,few,SARLGGLLGDTQY